The 22 T cell receptor beta chains below all came from one sample that was sequenced in a study of regulatory T cells in long-lasting Graves disease. Time point meaning: newly diagnosed GD, antithyroid drugs for less than 3 months. Extracted PBMC RNA gave rise to the TCR library. iRepertoire HTBI primers and Arm-PCR of CDR3 regions built TCR beta libraries. From the multiplex PCR reads, TCRdb called clonotypes with MiXCR, one entry per CDR3 protein. Among approximately 470,000 distinct CDR3 sequences listed, 15% to 20% were seen once. The same data also contributed to another study, on T cells in Graves' hyperthyroidism and ophthalmopathy.

Here the sequenced sample was peripheral blood mononuclear cells (PBMCs), taken at new diagnosis, from a patient treated with antithyroid drugs. These receptor sequences come from a man aged 40-49 years with Graves disease.

This clonotype was counted many times. V usage is TRBV28 and J usage is TRBJ1-5; no definite D call. The CDR3 extends over 12 amino acids. Trimming shortened V by 8 bases and J by 6 bases, and 11 bases separated the two germline ends. CDR1 and CDR2 from the germline V gene are MDHEN and SYDVKM. The CDR3 DNA reads TGTGCCAGCCTCGGCGCGAGTCAGCCCCAGCATTTT. Translating it yields CASLGASQPQHF.

The table lists this clonotype with a few counts. This chain joins TRBV14 and TRBJ2-2, with D possibly TRBD2 on 6 matching bases. This CDR3 is built from 14 residues. With 4 bases removed from V and 6 bases from J, the gap between germline ends came to 12 bases. Germline-derived CDR1 and CDR2 are SGHDN and FVKESK. The DNA of the CDR3 is TGTGCCAGCAGCCTACGACTAGGCCCCGGGGAGCTGTTTTTT. This gives the protein CASSLRLGPGELFF. The whole variable domain, remainder taken from reference TRBV14 and TRBJ2-2, is EAGVTQFPSHSVIEKGQTVTLRCDPISGHDNLYWYRRVMGKEIKFLLHFVKESKQDESGMPNNRFLAERTGGTYSTLKVQPAELEDSGVYFCASSLRLGPGELFFGEGSRLTVL.

This clonotype was seen repeatedly, ten times or more. The V call is TRBV5-1, the J call TRBJ2-2, with D perhaps matching TRBD2 (6 bases). V lost 5 bases and J 0 bases, leaving 14 bases between the germline ends. The CDR3 is made up of 16 amino acids. The germline V gene has CDR1 SGHRS and CDR2 YFSETQ. CDR3 coding DNA: TGCGCCAGCAGACCCGTTAGCGGAACGAACACCGGGGAGCTGTTTTTT. Protein: CASRPVSGTNTGELFF.

The J gene is TRBJ2-3, the V gene TRBV20-1; a weak D match, TRBD1 (5 bases). V was trimmed by 2 bases and J by 2 bases, leaving 20 bases between them. The CDR3 is 17 amino acids. Looked up from germline, CDR1 is DFQATT and CDR2 is SNEGSKA (reference sequence). The CDR3 loop is CSARNRFRTPFTDTQYF. The CDR3 region has the DNA TGCAGTGCTAGAAACCGATTTAGGACACCCTTCACAGATACGCAGTATTTT.

This clonotype was observed a single time. The chain combines TRBV20-1 with TRBJ2-2; 11 bases are shared with TRBD2. The CDR3 has 15 amino acids. Trimming removed 5 bases from V and 7 bases from J; junction bases left unmatched: 9. Germline CDR1 DFQATT, CDR2 SNEGSKA (reference sequence). For the CDR3, the DNA is TGCAGTGCTTTGGTGGCTAGCGGGAGGTACGGGGAGCTGTTTTTT. Protein product: CSALVASGRYGELFF.

The CDR3 DNA follows: TGTGCCAGCAGTTTTGAGGGGCGAGGTTCACCCCTCCACTTT. It encodes CASSFEGRGSPLHF. J is TRBJ1-6 and V is TRBV28; perhaps TRBD1 as D (5 bases). Germline V lookup: CDR1 MDHEN, CDR2 SYDVKM. V was shortened by 3 bases and J by 9 bases, with 12 bases between the two germline ends. This CDR3 comprises 14 residues.

The chain links TRBV10-3 to TRBJ1-5; 10 nucleotides agree with TRBD1. V dropped 3 bases and J dropped 4; count of bases not matched to a gene: 6. Germline CDR1 ENHRY, CDR2 SYGVKD. The CDR3 runs 16 residues. The chain's CDR3 is CAISDWGGQGNQPQHF. Written as DNA, the CDR3 is TGTGCCATCAGTGATTGGGGGGGACAGGGGAATCAGCCCCAGCATTTT.

This clonotype has at least ten counts. The chain carries TRBV5-6 and TRBJ1-1; perhaps TRBD1 as D (6 bases). CDR1 is SGHDT, CDR2 YYEEEE, per germline. Deletions cut 4 bases from V and 11 bases from J, with 15 bases between. CDR3 length: 12 amino acids. The CDR3 DNA sequence: TGTGCCAGCAGCAGTACAGGCCAGGGGGCTTTCTTT. It encodes CASSSTGQGAFF.

This clonotype was found a few times. The chain combines TRBV12-3 or TRBV12-4 with TRBJ2-3; D uncertain. Judging by the DNA end, TRBJ2-7 fits better; the J call may be wrong. The CDR3 consists of 14 residues. In DNA form, the CDR3 reads TGTGCCAGCAGCCTCCTAGATGGCTCCTACGAGCAGTACTTC. Its translation: CASSLLDGSYEQYF.

This clonotype was observed a handful of times. A much bigger clone sits one base away, suggesting this may be a read error. V and J are TRBV28 and TRBJ1-5; weak D call: TRBD1 (5 bases). CDR1 is MDHEN and CDR2 is SYDVKM in the germline V gene. The CDR3 is 14 residues long. The DNA of the CDR3 is TGTGCCAGCACCCAAGGTTGGGGCAATCGGCCCCAGCATTTT. Translation gives CASTQGWGNRPQHF.

This clonotype appeared many times. The rearrangement uses TRBV6-1 and TRBJ2-5; TRBD1 or TRBD2 may be the D gene (5 bases each). V was trimmed by 7 bases and J by 1 base, leaving 22 bases between them. Germline loops: CDR1 MNHNS, CDR2 SASEGT. This CDR3 comprises 17 residues. CDR3 protein: CASTSGAKWVTQETQYF. The CDR3, as DNA: TGTGCCAGCACTTCCGGGGCGAAATGGGTCACCCAAGAGACCCAGTACTTC.

The sample holds a few counts of this clonotype. J is TRBJ2-7 and V is TRBV15; TRBD2 agrees at 8 bases. V lost 0 bases, J lost 4 bases, and 2 bases stayed unmatched. CDR1 and CDR2 from the germline V gene are LNHNV and YYDKDF (reference sequence). The CDR3 loop spans 14 amino acids. As DNA, the CDR3 is TGTGCCACCAGCAGAGAACTAGCGGTTTACGAGCAGTACTTC. Protein product: CATSRELAVYEQYF.

This clonotype has at least ten counts. This chain links TRBV14 with TRBJ1-4, with TRBD1 as a possible D gene (5 bases). The CDR3 length is 15 residues. Germline loops: CDR1 SGHDN, CDR2 FVKESK. V was trimmed by 5 bases and J by 0 bases, leaving 10 bases between them. The CDR3: CASSSTVATNEKLFF. DNA of the CDR3: TGTGCCAGCAGCTCGACAGTTGCAACTAATGAAAAACTGTTTTTT.

This clonotype appeared many times. The chain has TRBV20-1 and TRBJ2-7, with D perhaps TRBD2 (6 bases). Germline V gene sequence: CDR1 DFQATT, CDR2 SNEGSKA (reference sequence). The germline V and J ends were trimmed by 3 bases and 0 bases, with 9 bases remaining between them. This CDR3 spans 13 amino acids. The CDR3 DNA follows: TGCAGTGCTAGCCCGGGAGCCTCCTACGAGCAGTACTTC. Translating gives CSASPGASYEQYF.

This clonotype was detected only a few times. This chain links TRBV3-1 with TRBJ2-7, with TRBD2 matching 8 bases. The germline V gene has CDR1 LGHDT and CDR2 YNNKEL (reference sequence). V dropped 4 bases and J dropped 7; count of bases not matched to a gene: 9. This CDR3 contains 14 residues. CDR3 in amino acids: CASSRGGSFGEQYF. In nucleotides, the CDR3 is TGTGCCAGCAGCCGCGGGGGGTCGTTTGGAGAGCAGTACTTC.

This clonotype was counted between two and nine times. V is TRBV24-1 and J is TRBJ2-1; D ambiguous. CDR3 length: 13 amino acids. Germline values: CDR1 KGHDR, CDR2 SFDVKD. The germline V and J ends were trimmed by 5 bases and 0 bases, with 4 bases remaining between them. The CDR3 protein is CATSGSSYNEQFF. The CDR3 nucleotides read TGTGCCACCAGTGGAAGCTCCTACAATGAGCAGTTCTTC.

The sample holds a few counts of this clonotype. The chain carries TRBV19 and TRBJ2-7, with 7 bases aligning to TRBD1. Germline values: CDR1 LNHDA, CDR2 SQIVND (reference sequence). The V gene end was trimmed by 5 bases and the J gene end by 10 bases; junction bases not matched to a gene: 8. The CDR3 has 12 amino acids. In nucleotides, the CDR3 is TGTGCCAGTAGTTCCCCAGGGGGAATCCAGTACTTC. It translates to CASSSPGGIQYF.

This clonotype was seen many times. The rearrangement links TRBV28 to TRBJ2-1, with 9 nucleotides matching TRBD2. CDR1 and CDR2 (germline): MDHEN, SYDVKM. CDR3 size: 19 residues. Germline trimming cut 0 bases from V and 6 bases from J; bases unmatched to any gene: 15. CDR3 nucleotides: TGTGCCAGCAGTTTATGCTGGTCTTGCGGGAGGGCCGTTCTCAATGAGCAGTTCTTC. This codes for CASSLCWSCGRAVLNEQFF. Variable domain in full (rest from reference TRBV28 and TRBJ2-1): DVKVTQSSRYLVKRTGEKVFLECVQDMDHENMFWYRQDPGLGLRLIYFSYDVKMKEKGDIPEGYSVSREKKERFSLILESASTNQTSMYLCASSLCWSCGRAVLNEQFFGPGTRLTVL.

This clonotype was seen more than once but under ten times. Since a much larger clone is just one base distant, this may be a read error. The chain uses TRBV5-1 and TRBJ2-1, with TRBD1 as a possible D gene (6 bases). The DNA end is a closer match to TRBJ2-5, so the J assignment may be wrong. Germline V gives CDR1 SGHRS, CDR2 YFSETQ. The CDR3 has 14 amino acids. The CDR3 nucleotides read TGCGCCAGCAGCTTTCAGGGGATCGGGAAGACCCAGTACTTC. It codes for CASSFQGIGKTQYF.

This clonotype came up many times. The chain employs TRBV3-1 and TRBJ1-2, with 7 bases that match TRBD1. Looked up from germline, CDR1 is LGHDT and CDR2 is YNNKEL (reference sequence). After removal of 0 bases from V and 2 bases from J, the junction contained 3 bases not matched to a gene. There are 15 residues in the CDR3. The CDR3 DNA reads TGTGCCAGCAGCCAAGATCCGGACAGGAACTATGGCTACACCTTC. Its protein is CASSQDPDRNYGYTF. The variable domain in full, with the rest retrieved from reference TRBV3-1 and TRBJ1-2, is DTAVSQTPKYLVTQMGNDKSIKCEQNLGHDTMYWYKQDSKKFLKIMFSYNNKELIINETVPNRFSPKSPDKAHLNLHINSLELGDSAVYFCASSQDPDRNYGYTFGSGTRLTVV.

This clonotype was seen more than once but under ten times. The V call is TRBV9, the J call TRBJ1-6; 7 positions match TRBD1. The CDR3 loop spans 15 amino acids. CDR1 is SGDLS and CDR2 is YYNGEE in the germline V gene. V gave up 5 bases and J gave up 7 bases; unmatched junction bases: 9. In nucleotides, the CDR3 is TGTGCCAGCAGTGTTACCGGGACAGCAAATTCACCCCTCCACTTT. Encoded protein: CASSVTGTANSPLHF.

Ten or more counts support this clonotype. The V gene is TRBV2, the J gene TRBJ2-1, with 14 nucleotides matching TRBD2. With 5 bases clipped from V and 7 bases from J, the junction kept 13 bases outside the gene matches. Germline CDR1 SNHLY, CDR2 FYNNEI. The CDR3 length is 18 residues. The CDR3 region is CASSTSSGTSGSWNEQFF. For the CDR3, the DNA is TGTGCCAGCAGTACCTCATCCGGGACTAGCGGGAGTTGGAATGAGCAGTTCTTC.